This T cell receptor (beta chain) was sequenced for a study of regulatory T cells in long-lasting Graves disease. About the study: Graves' cases, newly diagnosed, had used antithyroid drugs under 3 months. Regarding the study as a whole: TRBV28, TRBJ1-2 and TRBJ2-5 were favored in persistent disease.

The authors built TCR beta libraries using iRepertoire HTBI primers and Arm-PCR of CDR3 regions. TCRdb reprocessed the multiplex PCR reads via MiXCR and lists one record per CDR3 protein. The sample records some 350,000 distinct CDR3 sequences, 15% to 20% being singletons. Germline values: CDR1 MGHRA, CDR2 YSYEKL. The CDR3 runs to 14 residues. This sample's time point: newly diagnosed GD, antithyroid drugs for less than 3 months. PBMC-derived RNA was used for the TCR library. In this sample, this clonotype turned up a few times. The antigen is undetermined. One junction end disagrees with the germline gene, perhaps due to a read error. The data also belong to a second study, concerning T cells in Graves' hyperthyroidism and ophthalmopathy. As that study records: HTBI primers drove first-round RT-PCR of the TCR CDR3.

The sample here was peripheral blood mononuclear cells (PBMCs), taken at new diagnosis, from a patient treated with antithyroid drugs. The J gene is TRBJ2-7, the V gene TRBV4-1; perhaps TRBD1 as D (5 bases). The clonotype comes from a woman between 18 and 29 years old with Graves disease. The CDR3 loop reads CARSRDLGAYERYF. The CDR3 DNA reads as TGCGCGAGGAGCCGAGATCTTGGGGCCTACGAGCGGTACTTC.